This paragraph reports one TCR beta chain. Its binding antigen is unknown. It has no much larger one-base neighbor in the sample; base qualities were not kept. The sample originates from a study of beta chain features in type 1 diabetes (dated by TCRdb to the late 2010s). With respect to the entire study: Mean age, gender distribution, total cell number and subset yield did not differ between patients and healthy donors. Naive and central memory subsets were obtained from all 30 or so donors, but regulatory and stem cell-like memory subsets were isolated from only 8 patients and roughly eight healthy donors. A total of 107,917,701 sorted cells were examined across all samples, and RNA yield correlated strongly with the number of cells per subset. The study compared TCRB repertoires of sorted circulating CD4+ T cell subsets between recently diagnosed type 1 diabetes patients and matched healthy donors. General study outcomes and caveats: Naive, central memory and regulatory TCRB repertoires appeared more similar among patients than among healthy donors. A moderate but significant shortening of TCRB CDR3 length was observed in type 1 diabetes patients in all four CD4+ subsets. Only small numbers of individuals were included in the HLA sub-analyses, which left unresolved whether HLA type had any influence on TCRB rearrangement. At VDJ recombination sites, patients with type 1 diabetes made fewer insertions and deleted more nucleotides, a pattern implying thymic rearrangement abnormalities. Shorter templates might have been favored by PCR, but patient and control samples were amplified and corrected together, so both groups would have been affected equally by any skew. Because cDNA rather than genomic DNA was sequenced, highly expressing activated cells could have been over-represented, although no difference in activation and CD3 levels was found between groups.

The entire isolated RNA was reverse transcribed using the High Capacity cDNA Reverse Transcription Kit, and thus expressed TCRB transcripts were sequenced. Deep immunoSEQ sequencing was performed on naive, central memory and regulatory T cell samples, with an average of about 4 million total reads per sample. Sorted cells were lysed in RLT buffer and RNA was extracted with DNase-treated RNeasy Micro or Mini kits, depending on cell number. Each cell subset was processed separately to prevent cross-contamination, with patient and healthy donor samples processed together. The immunoSEQ multiplex PCR was used to amplify TCRB sequences from cDNA, yielding 87-bp fragments that span the CDR3 region. The amplicons were sequenced using the Illumina HiSeq platform. Processing in the source paper ran as follows. PCR bias was corrected computationally using synthetic template baselines, and reads within Hamming distance 2 were collapsed, with unmergeable singletons discarded. By aligning reads against IMGT, V, D and J genes, CDR3 length, and insertions or deletions at six rearrangement sites were assigned. Clonotype counts were normalized to sorted cell number within each subset before computing true diversity and Gini coefficients with the tcR R package. The overlap coefficient, calculated on TCRB nucleotide sequences, was used to quantify repertoire sharing. TCRdb provides this immuneACCESS table in a form limited to in-frame rearrangements. Some clones are lacking; in checked studies, under half of them reflect an unresolved V gene, and why the rest are absent is not known. For V, J and clone size, that table is used; D and trimming come from the DNA. The sample table shows some 150,000 clones, and 10% to 15% are seen once. The top ten clonotypes cover around 1.2% of the sample.

Each donor gave one peripheral blood draw, averaging approximately 110 mL, which was collected into heparinised tubes. Using a panel that included CD45RO, CCR7, CD25, CD127, CD95 and CD27, naive, central memory, regulatory and stem cell-like memory CD4+ T cells were sorted on a BD FACSAria II. All sorted populations exceeded 95% purity. PBMCs were isolated right away by Lymphoprep density gradient centrifugation and were stained directly, without culture. So that batch effects would be minimized, each experiment stained and sorted samples in pairs, pairing one healthy donor with one patient. Sequences were obtained from central memory CD4+ T cells from blood. The receptor was isolated from a young man with type 1 diabetes.

DNA sequence: TGCAGCGTGACTAGCGGGGTTGAGACCCAGTACTTC. It specifies CSVTSGVETQYF. The sequence joins TRBV29-1 to TRBJ2-5, with 11 middle bases fitting TRBD2. Spanning cysteine to phenylalanine, the CDR3 consists of 12 amino acids. Only the CDR3 DNA stays, 36 bases, in frame from base 1. V and J are trimmed by 6 bases and 5 bases, and the gene matches miss 2 bases of the junction. CDR1 and CDR2 (SQVTM, ANQGSEA) derive from the germline V gene.